Below, 2 T cell receptor beta chains from the same sample are listed, as sequenced in a study of OX40 agonist ivuxolimab in advanced cancers. Repertoires were generated with immunoSEQ multiplex PCR, while TCRdb's copy carries only in-frame clones and drops some. The table has roughly 92,000 clones, more than 85% seen once. Source: CD4+ or CD8+ T cells sorted from blood, taken in a trial of the OX40 agonist ivuxolimab. Every receptor here comes from an adult with an advanced solid tumor such as melanoma, head and neck, liver or kidney cancer.

V usage is TRBV4-1 and J usage is TRBJ1-3, with D possibly TRBD1 on 6 matching bases. The CDR3 consists of 15 residues. V gave up 1 base and J gave up 0 bases, with 7 bases separating them. CDR1 MGHRA and CDR2 YSYEKL come from the germline V gene. The CDR3 protein is CASSQAGHSGNTIYF. The CDR3 region has the DNA TGCGCCAGCAGCCAAGCGGGACACTCTGGAAACACCATATATTTT.

J is TRBJ2-3 and V is TRBV11-3; 8 bases align to TRBD2. This CDR3 has 16 amino acids. Trimming took 5 bases from V and 0 from J; bases not matched to a gene: 7. Germline V gives CDR1 SGHNT, CDR2 YENEEA. CDR3 nucleotide sequence: TGTGCCAGCAGCGCAGATAGCGGGACAAGCACAGATACGCAGTATTTT. Amino acids: CASSADSGTSTDTQYF. The full variable domain, completed using reference TRBV11-3 and TRBJ2-3, is EAGVVQSPRYKIIEKKQPVAFWCNPISGHNTLYWYLQNLGQGPELLIRYENEEAVDDSQLPKDRFSAERLKGVDSTLKIQPAELGDSAVYLCASSADSGTSTDTQYFGPGTRLTVL.